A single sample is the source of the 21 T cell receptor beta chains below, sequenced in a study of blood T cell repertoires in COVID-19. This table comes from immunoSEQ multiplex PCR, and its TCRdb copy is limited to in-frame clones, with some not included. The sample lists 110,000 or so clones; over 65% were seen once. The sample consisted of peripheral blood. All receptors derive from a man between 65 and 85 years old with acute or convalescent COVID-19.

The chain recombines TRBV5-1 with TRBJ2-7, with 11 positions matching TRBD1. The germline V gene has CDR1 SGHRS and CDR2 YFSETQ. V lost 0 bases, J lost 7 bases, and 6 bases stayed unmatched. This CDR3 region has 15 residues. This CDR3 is CASSLDGQGAREQYF. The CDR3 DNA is TGCGCCAGCAGCTTGGACGGACAGGGGGCGAGGGAGCAGTACTTC.

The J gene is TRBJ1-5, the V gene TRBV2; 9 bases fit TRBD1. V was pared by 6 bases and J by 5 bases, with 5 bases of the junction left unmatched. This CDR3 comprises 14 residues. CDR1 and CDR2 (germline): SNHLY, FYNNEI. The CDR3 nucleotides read TGTGCCAGCAGCCCGACAGGGGGTGATCAGCCCCAGCATTTT. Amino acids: CASSPTGGDQPQHF.

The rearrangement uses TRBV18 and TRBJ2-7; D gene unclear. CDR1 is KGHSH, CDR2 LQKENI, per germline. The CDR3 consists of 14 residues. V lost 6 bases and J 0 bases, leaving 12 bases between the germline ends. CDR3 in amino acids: CASSREPGSYEQYF. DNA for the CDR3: TGTGCCAGCTCCCGAGAGCCGGGCTCCTACGAGCAGTACTTC.

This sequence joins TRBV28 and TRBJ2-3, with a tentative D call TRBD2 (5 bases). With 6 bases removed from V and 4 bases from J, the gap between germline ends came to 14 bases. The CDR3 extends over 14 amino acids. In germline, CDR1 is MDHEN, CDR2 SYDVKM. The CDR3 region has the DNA TGTGCCAGCAGCCGGACTTCGGCGGCAGATACGCAGTATTTT. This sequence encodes CASSRTSAADTQYF.

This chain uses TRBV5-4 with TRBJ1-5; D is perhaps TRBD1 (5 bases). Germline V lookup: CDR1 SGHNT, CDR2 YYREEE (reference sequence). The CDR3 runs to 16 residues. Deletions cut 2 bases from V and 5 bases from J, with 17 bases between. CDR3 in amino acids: CASSFGGGTGDQPQHF. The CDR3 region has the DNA TGTGCCAGCAGCTTTGGTGGAGGGACCGGGGATCAGCCCCAGCATTTT.

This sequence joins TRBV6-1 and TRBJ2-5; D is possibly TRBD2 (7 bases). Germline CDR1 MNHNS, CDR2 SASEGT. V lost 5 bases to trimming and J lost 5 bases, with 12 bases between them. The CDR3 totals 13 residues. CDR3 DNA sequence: TGTGCCAGCAGTCGGGGGGCGGGGGAGACCCAGTACTTC. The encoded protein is CASSRGAGETQYF.

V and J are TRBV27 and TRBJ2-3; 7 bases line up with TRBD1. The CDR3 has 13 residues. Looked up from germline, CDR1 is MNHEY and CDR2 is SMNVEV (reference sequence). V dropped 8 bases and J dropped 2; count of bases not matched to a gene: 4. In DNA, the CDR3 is TGTGCCAGCGGGACAGAGAACACAGATACGCAGTATTTT. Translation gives CASGTENTDTQYF.

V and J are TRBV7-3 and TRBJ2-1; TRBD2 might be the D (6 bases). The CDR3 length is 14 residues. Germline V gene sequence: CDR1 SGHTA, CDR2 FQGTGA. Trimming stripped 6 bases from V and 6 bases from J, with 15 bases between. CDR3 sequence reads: CASSPTGTLNEQFF. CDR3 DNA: TGTGCCAGCAGTCCGACCGGGACTCTCAATGAGCAGTTCTTC.

The CDR3 region has the DNA TGTGCCAGCAGTTTACCCACTACGGGACAGGGTTCCGAGCAGTACTTC. It encodes CASSLPTTGQGSEQYF. The chain employs TRBV28 and TRBJ2-7; 9 nucleotides agree with TRBD1. With 2 bases clipped from V and 6 bases from J, the junction kept 11 bases outside the gene matches. The CDR3 sequence is 16 residues long. Germline V gene data show CDR1 as MDHEN and CDR2 as SYDVKM.

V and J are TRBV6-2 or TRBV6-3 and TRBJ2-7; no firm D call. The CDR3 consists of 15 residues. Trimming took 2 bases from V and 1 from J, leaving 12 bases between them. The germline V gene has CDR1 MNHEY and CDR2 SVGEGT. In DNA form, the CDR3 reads TGTGCCAGCAGTTACGCACCCCTCGGGTCCTACGAGCAGTACTTC. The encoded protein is CASSYAPLGSYEQYF.

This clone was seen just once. The CDR3 coding sequence is TGTGCCAGCAGCTTGGACAGACCGATCCAAGAGACCCAGTACTTC. This codes for CASSLDRPIQETQYF. The gene calls are TRBV5-5 and TRBJ2-5; D is ambiguous. V gave up 0 bases and J gave up 1 base, with 10 bases separating them. The CDR3 loop spans 15 amino acids. Germline values: CDR1 SGHKS, CDR2 YYEKEE (reference sequence). Looking up the rest from reference TRBV5-5 and TRBJ2-5 gives the full variable domain: DAGVTQSPTHLIKTRGQQVTLRCSPISGHKSVSWYQQVLGQGPQFIFQYYEKEERGRGNFPDRFSARQFPNYSSELNVNALLLGDSALYLCASSLDRPIQETQYFGPGTRLLVL.

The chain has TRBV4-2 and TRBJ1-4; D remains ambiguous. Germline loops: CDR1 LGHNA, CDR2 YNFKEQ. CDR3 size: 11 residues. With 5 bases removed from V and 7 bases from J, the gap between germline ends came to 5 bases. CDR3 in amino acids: CASSSFEKLFF. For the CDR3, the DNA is TGTGCCAGCAGCTCGTTTGAAAAACTGTTTTTT.

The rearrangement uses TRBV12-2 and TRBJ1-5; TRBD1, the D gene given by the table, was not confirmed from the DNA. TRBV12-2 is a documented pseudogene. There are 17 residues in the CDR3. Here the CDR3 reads CASRLAQQGKVSQPQHF. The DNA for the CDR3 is TGTGCAAGTCGCTTAGCACAACAGGGGAAGGTTAGTCAGCCCCAGCATTTT.

CDR3 nucleotides: TGCGCCAGCAGGCTAATGTTGGGTAGGGGAGGCGGTGTTGGCTACACCTTC. As protein: CASRLMLGRGGGVGYTF. This chain joins TRBV23-1 and TRBJ1-2, with D possibly matching TRBD1 (5 bases). TRBV23-1 is marked as an open reading frame, function uncertain. Between the trimmed V and J ends, which lost 6 bases and 7 bases, there was a span of 27 bases. The CDR3 is made up of 17 amino acids.

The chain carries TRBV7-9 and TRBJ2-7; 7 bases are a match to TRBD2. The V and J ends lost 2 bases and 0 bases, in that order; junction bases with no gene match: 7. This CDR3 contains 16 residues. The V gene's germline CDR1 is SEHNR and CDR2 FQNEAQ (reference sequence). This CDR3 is CASSLYRTRSSYEQYF. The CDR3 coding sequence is TGTGCCAGCAGCTTATATAGGACTAGGAGCTCCTACGAGCAGTACTTC.

CDR3 residues: CASSRTGQETQYF. CDR3 DNA: TGTGCCAGCTCCAGGACAGGACAAGAGACCCAGTACTTC. V and J are TRBV6-6 and TRBJ2-5; TRBD1 agrees at 7 bases. V dropped 8 bases and J dropped 2; count of bases not matched to a gene: 5. The germline gives CDR1 MNHNY, CDR2 SVGAGI (reference sequence). The CDR3 has 13 amino acids.

The CDR3 sequence is CASSGPTSGTYNEQFF. In nucleotides, the CDR3 is TGTGCCAGCAGTGGACCGACTAGCGGGACCTACAATGAGCAGTTCTTC. This chain connects TRBV6-2 or TRBV6-3 to TRBJ2-1; 11 bases match TRBD2. The CDR3 loop spans 16 amino acids. Germline-derived CDR1 and CDR2 are MNHEY and SVGEGT. Trimming removed 5 bases from V and 2 bases from J; junction bases left unmatched: 5.

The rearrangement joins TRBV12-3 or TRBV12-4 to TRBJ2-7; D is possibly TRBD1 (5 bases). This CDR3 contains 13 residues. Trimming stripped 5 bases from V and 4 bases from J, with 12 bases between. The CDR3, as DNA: TGTGCCAGCAGTCCCGATACAGGATACGAGCAGTACTTC. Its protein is CASSPDTGYEQYF.

The CDR3 sequence: CASSPGTTNTEAFF. The CDR3 bases are TGTGCCAGCAGCCCCGGGACAACGAACACTGAAGCTTTCTTT. The V call is TRBV9, the J call TRBJ1-1, with D perhaps matching TRBD1 (6 bases). The V and J ends lost 4 bases and 1 base respectively, with 11 bases between them. Germline CDR1 SGDLS, CDR2 YYNGEE. There are 14 residues in the CDR3.

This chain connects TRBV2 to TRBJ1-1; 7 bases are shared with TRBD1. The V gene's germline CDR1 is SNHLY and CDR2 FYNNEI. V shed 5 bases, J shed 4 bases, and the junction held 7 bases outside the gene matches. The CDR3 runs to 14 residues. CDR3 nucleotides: TGTGCCAGCAGTCGAGGGGGCGACTCCACTGAAGCTTTCTTT. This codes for CASSRGGDSTEAFF.

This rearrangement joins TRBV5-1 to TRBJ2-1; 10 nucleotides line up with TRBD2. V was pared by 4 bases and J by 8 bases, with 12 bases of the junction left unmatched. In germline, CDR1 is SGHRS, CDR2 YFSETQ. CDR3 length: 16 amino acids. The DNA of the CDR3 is TGCGCCAGCAGCCTAGGGGCTAGCGGGAGTGTCTATGAGCAGTTCTTC. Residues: CASSLGASGSVYEQFF.